These 5 T cell receptor beta chains originate from one sample sequenced in a study of cytomegalovirus exposure and HLA in healthy donors. The PCR ran on 60 Vbeta and 13 Jbeta primers. The protocol was immunoSEQ multiplex PCR, while the TCRdb copy is restricted to in-frame clones and leaves out a portion. This repertoire shows around 200,000 clones, 65% to 90% found once; its top ten account for approximately 1.2%. The sample was PBMCs. These receptors all come from a girl aged 2 to 10 in good health and CMV-seropositive.

The gene calls are TRBV5-4 and TRBJ2-1, with 11 nucleotides matching TRBD2. The germline V gene has CDR1 SGHNT and CDR2 YYREEE (reference sequence). This CDR3 spans 16 amino acids. With V trimmed by 4 bases and J by 6 bases, 9 bases remained unmatched. The chain's CDR3 is CASSPSGTSGINEQFF. The CDR3 DNA reads as TGTGCCAGCAGCCCATCCGGGACTAGCGGAATCAATGAGCAGTTCTTC.

This chain connects TRBV6-5 to TRBJ2-2; D is perhaps TRBD2 (6 bases). V dropped 8 bases and J dropped 5 bases, with 12 bases sitting between them. Germline V gene sequence: CDR1 MNHEY, CDR2 SVGAGI. The CDR3 has 13 residues. DNA of the CDR3: TGTGCCAGCTCGGTCGCGGGGACCGGGGAGCTGTTTTTT. This codes for CASSVAGTGELFF.

CDR3 DNA sequence: TGCAGCGTTGGGTCAGGCAACTATGGCTACACCTTC. This translates into CSVGSGNYGYTF. This sequence joins TRBV29-1 and TRBJ1-2, with unresolved D. The length of the CDR3 is 12 residues. With 4 bases removed from V and 2 bases from J, the gap between germline ends came to 8 bases. Germline lookup yields CDR1 SQVTM and CDR2 ANQGSEA.

The V call is TRBV7-3, the J call TRBJ2-1; D gene unclear. V lost 1 base to trimming and J lost 9 bases, with 4 bases between them. Looked up from germline, CDR1 is SGHTA and CDR2 is FQGTGA. The CDR3 runs to 11 residues. Here the CDR3 reads CASSLNGEQFF. CDR3 DNA: TGTGCCAGCAGCTTAAACGGTGAGCAGTTCTTC.

The chain employs TRBV10-3 and TRBJ1-2; D possibly corresponds to TRBD1 (6 bases). The germline CDR1 and CDR2 sequences are ENHRY and SYGVKD. V was shortened by 10 bases and J by 8 bases, with 17 bases between the two germline ends. This CDR3 has 12 amino acids. CDR3 sequence reads: CATERAGEGYTF. The CDR3 nucleotides read TGTGCCACGGAGAGGGCAGGGGAAGGCTACACCTTC.